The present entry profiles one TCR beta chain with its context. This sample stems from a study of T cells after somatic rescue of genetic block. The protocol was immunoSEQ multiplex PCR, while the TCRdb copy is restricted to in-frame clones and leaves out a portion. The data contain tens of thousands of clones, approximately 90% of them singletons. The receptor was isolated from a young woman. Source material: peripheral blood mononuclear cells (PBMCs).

The CDR3 reads CASSPQRGLYGYTF. CDR3 DNA sequence: TGTGCCAGCTCACCACAACGGGGGCTTTATGGCTACACCTTC. The J gene is TRBJ1-2, the V gene TRBV18; maybe TRBD1 (6 bases). The CDR3 has 14 residues. Trimming took off 1 base at V and 5 bases at J, with 11 bases between the two ends. Germline values: CDR1 KGHSH, CDR2 LQKENI.